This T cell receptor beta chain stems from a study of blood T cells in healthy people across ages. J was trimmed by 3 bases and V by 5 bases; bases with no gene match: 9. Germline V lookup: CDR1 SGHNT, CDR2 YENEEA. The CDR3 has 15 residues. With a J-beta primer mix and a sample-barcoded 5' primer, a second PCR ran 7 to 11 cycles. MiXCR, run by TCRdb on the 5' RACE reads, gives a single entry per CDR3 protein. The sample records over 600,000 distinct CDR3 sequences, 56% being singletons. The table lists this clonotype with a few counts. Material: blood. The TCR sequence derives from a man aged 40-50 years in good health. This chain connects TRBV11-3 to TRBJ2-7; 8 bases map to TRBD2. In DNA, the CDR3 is TGTGCCAGCAGCCCACTAGCGGTTCTCGACTACGAGCAGTACTTC. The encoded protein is CASSPLAVLDYEQYF. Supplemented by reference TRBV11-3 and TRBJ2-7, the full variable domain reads EAGVVQSPRYKIIEKKQPVAFWCNPISGHNTLYWYLQNLGQGPELLIRYENEEAVDDSQLPKDRFSAERLKGVDSTLKIQPAELGDSAVYLCASSPLAVLDYEQYFGPGTRLTVT.